This is a list of T cell receptor beta chains from one sample in a study of vaccination effects on CD4 cells after COVID-19. Here immunoSEQ multiplex PCR was the method, and the copy in TCRdb shows in-frame clones only, minus some. The sample contains tens of thousands of clones, around 67% of which appear only once. Their antigens remain unidentified. Here the sequenced sample was CD4+ T cells from PBMCs cultured without peptide, taken before COVID-19 vaccination. The receptors shown here come from a human donor who received a COVID-19 vaccine. Both conserved end residues are part of each CDR3. D genes are given only for firm matches. Expanded clones get a size class; other rows say once, few or many, or leave the size out.

>TRBV27|medium-sized|.|TRBJ1-5
CASSLWGDSNQPQHF
TGTGCCAGCAGTTTATGGGGGGATAGCAATCAGCCCCAGCATTTT
>TRBV30|.|TRBD1|TRBJ1-2
CAWSPTGRTGYTF
TGTGCCTGGAGCCCGACAGGGAGAACTGGCTACACCTTC
>TRBV7-8|.|TRBD1|TRBJ2-7
CASSPQGAGMGEQYF
TGTGCCAGCAGCCCCCAGGGGGCGGGAATGGGCGAGCAGTACTTC
>TRBV10-3|.|.|TRBJ1-5
CAISDQGSNQPQHF
TGTGCCATCAGTGATCAGGGTTCCAATCAGCCCCAGCATTTT
>TRBV4-1|few|.|TRBJ2-1
CASSRLAGLSTYNEQFF
TGCGCCAGCAGCCGCCTGGCGGGACTTTCAACCTACAATGAGCAGTTCTTC
>TRBV29-1|.|TRBD2|TRBJ2-7
CSALSGGADEQYF
TGCAGCGCCCTTAGCGGGGGGGCCGACGAGCAGTACTTC
>TRBV11-2|.|.|TRBJ2-7
CASSLGLQGPYEQYF
TGTGCCAGCAGCTTAGGGCTACAGGGTCCCTACGAGCAGTACTTC
>TRBV6-4|.|.|TRBJ1-2
CASRENYGYTF
TGTGCCAGCAGAGAAAACTATGGCTACACCTTC
>TRBV5-1|.|.|TRBJ1-1
CASSLGGGVTEAFF
TGCGCCAGCAGCTTGGGAGGAGGCGTCACTGAAGCTTTCTTT
>TRBV7-8|.|TRBD1|TRBJ1-1
CASSWPGTGTEAFF
TGTGCCAGCAGCTGGCCGGGGACAGGGACTGAAGCTTTCTTT
>TRBV6-5|.|TRBD1|TRBJ2-4
CASSYSGQGAKNIQYF
TGTGCCAGCAGTTACTCAGGACAGGGGGCCAAAAACATTCAGTACTTC
>TRBV4-1|.|.|TRBJ2-3
CASRSGGAKFRTDTQYF
TGCGCCAGCAGGTCTGGCGGTGCCAAATTCCGCACAGATACGCAGTATTTT
>TRBV29-1|few|.|TRBJ1-1
CSVFRTSSTEAFF
TGCAGCGTTTTCAGGACATCAAGCACTGAAGCTTTCTTT
>TRBV13|.|.|TRBJ2-4
CASSSRDSWKNIQYF
TGTGCCAGCAGCTCAAGGGACTCCTGGAAAAACATTCAGTACTTC